This TCR beta chain was sequenced in a study of shared clonotypes between healthy human individuals. In the authors' workflow: Sequence data from immunoSEQ were junction-only and lacked quality scores; consequently, filtering differed. Data came from immunoSEQ multiplex PCR; TCRdb stores just in-frame clones and leaves some out. Clone size and V and J calls were adopted from that table, with D and trimming inferred from the DNA. The sample has around 510,000 clones, more than 95% seen once; the top ten hold nearly 0.065%. This CDR3 spans 15 amino acids. V lost 6 bases, J lost 0 bases, and 15 bases lay in between. Germline CDR1 is SQVTM and CDR2 is ANQGSEA.

The V and J genes are TRBV29-1 and TRBJ2-1; D remains unclear. The TCR was taken from a woman in her thirties in good health. Sequencing was done on a sample of naive CD4+ T cells sorted from blood. Subset indicated: CD45RA+ positively selected. CDR3: CSVLRLPGSYNEQFF. The CDR3 nucleotides are TGCAGCGTCCTAAGACTCCCCGGCTCCTACAATGAGCAGTTCTTC.